These 32 T cell receptor beta chains were all obtained from the same sample, sequenced in a study of shared clonotypes between healthy human individuals. CD45RO-negative CD8 cells positively selected for CCR7 made up the naive population, which excluded terminally differentiated effector memory CD45RA+ cells. Here immunoSEQ multiplex PCR was the method, and the copy in TCRdb shows in-frame clones only, minus some. The sample has roughly 590,000 clones; roughly 95% are singletons. Sequencing used naive CD8+ T cells sorted from blood. All receptors derive from a woman aged 25-40 years in good health.

This clone has only one observation. The CDR3 is CASSLPHGELFF. The CDR3 DNA reads TGTGCCAGCAGTTTACCCCACGGGGAGCTGTTTTTT. V and J are TRBV27 and TRBJ2-2; unclear D gene. The CDR3 covers 12 residues. The germline V and J ends were trimmed by 2 bases and 7 bases, with 5 bases remaining between them. The germline V gene has CDR1 MNHEY and CDR2 SMNVEV (reference sequence).

J is TRBJ2-7 and V is TRBV5-4, with a weak D call TRBD1 (6 bases). V was pared by 3 bases and J by 6 bases, with 13 bases between. Germline V gene sequence: CDR1 SGHNT, CDR2 YYREEE (reference sequence). The CDR3 spans 13 residues. The CDR3 coding sequence is TGTGCCAGCAGCTCTCCCACAGGGTCCGAGCAGTACTTC. Amino acid sequence: CASSSPTGSEQYF.

With regard to this clone: In the same sample, other DNA sequences code for this CDR3. The rearrangement links TRBV6-5 to TRBJ2-7; 10 positions agree with TRBD2. The V gene end was trimmed by 0 bases and the J gene end by 4 bases; junction bases not matched to a gene: 3. There are 15 residues in the CDR3. Germline CDR1 is MNHEY and CDR2 is SVGAGI. The CDR3 DNA sequence: TGTGCCAGCAGTTACTCGGCTAGCGGGAGTTACGAGCAGTACTTC. Its protein product is CASSYSASGSYEQYF.

This clone was found once. V gene TRBV5-6 combines with J gene TRBJ1-1, with D hard to call. V gave up 0 bases and J gave up 2 bases, with 8 bases separating them. The CDR3 has 14 residues. Germline loops: CDR1 SGHDT, CDR2 YYEEEE. In DNA, the CDR3 is TGTGCCAGCAGCTTGGCCAACACAAACACTGAAGCTTTCTTT. The encoded protein is CASSLANTNTEAFF.

This chain connects TRBV21-1 to TRBJ2-7; the table's D call, TRBD2, was not checked against the DNA. TRBV21-1 is a pseudogene. The CDR3 totals 19 residues. In DNA, the CDR3 is TGTGCCAGCAGCAAAGCGCTGACGGCGAGTAGCGGGAGGGTAGGCGAGCAGTACTTC. Amino acids: CASSKALTASSGRVGEQYF.

This chain joins TRBV6-6 and TRBJ2-7, with 9 bases aligning to TRBD1. This CDR3 is 16 amino acids long. Germline V CDR1 and CDR2: MNHNY, SVGAGI (reference sequence). Trimming at V came to 4 bases and at J to 3 bases, leaving 10 bases not matched to a gene. CDR3 residues: CASSSVGTGSFYEQYF. The CDR3 DNA is TGTGCCAGCAGTTCCGTCGGGACAGGGTCTTTCTACGAGCAGTACTTC.

The CDR3 region has the DNA TGTGCTAGTGGTGAGGGACAGGGCGTGGGGGAGCTGTTTTTT. Its protein product is CASGEGQGVGELFF. This rearrangement joins TRBV12-5 to TRBJ2-2; 9 bases agree with TRBD1. Germline V gives CDR1 LGHNT, CDR2 FRNRAP. CDR3 length equals 14 residues. J lost 8 bases, V lost 5 bases, and 6 bases had no gene match.

This clone occurred once. Its ends do not fully match the called genes, so a read error is possible. The chain employs TRBV5-6 and TRBJ2-7; D unresolved. The CDR3 is 15 amino acids. Germline lookup yields CDR1 SGHDT and CDR2 YYEEEE. The CDR3 nucleotides read TGTGCCAGCAGTTTGGCACAAGGGTTCTCCTACGAGCAGTACTTC. Translating it yields CASSLAQGFSYEQYF.

The chain employs TRBV5-6 and TRBJ1-1; possible D gene TRBD1, 6 bases. Trimming removed 2 bases at V and 3 bases at J, with 23 bases between. The CDR3 is made up of 18 amino acids. Germline CDR1 and CDR2: SGHDT and YYEEEE. The CDR3 sequence: CASSFTTGWVRVDTEAFF. CDR3 nucleotide sequence: TGTGCCAGCAGCTTTACAACAGGGTGGGTTCGGGTAGACACTGAAGCTTTCTTT.

The genes are TRBV29-1 and TRBJ1-1, with 8 nucleotides matching TRBD1. Germline V lookup: CDR1 SQVTM, CDR2 ANQGSEA. V lost 6 bases, J lost 0 bases, and 3 bases stayed unmatched. The CDR3 has 13 amino acids. The CDR3 nucleotides read TGCAGCGTACTGGGACAGGTGAACACTGAAGCTTTCTTT. It specifies CSVLGQVNTEAFF.

This chain joins TRBV10-3 and TRBJ2-3, with 10 bases lining up with TRBD2. The CDR3 runs 19 residues. Germline-derived CDR1 and CDR2 are ENHRY and SYGVKD. With 4 bases clipped from V and 0 bases from J, the junction kept 13 bases outside the gene matches. In DNA form, the CDR3 reads TGTGCCATCAGTGCGATCTTCGCTAGCGGGAGCTCTAGCACAGATACGCAGTATTTT. This encodes CAISAIFASGSSSTDTQYF.

J is TRBJ2-7 and V is TRBV27, with TRBD2 matching 13 bases. The V gene end was trimmed by 5 bases and the J gene end by 5 bases; junction bases not matched to a gene: 6. The CDR3 has 15 residues. Per germline, CDR1 MNHEY and CDR2 SMNVEV (reference sequence). The CDR3 region is CASSLGTSGTNEQYF. CDR3 DNA: TGTGCCAGCAGTCTCGGGACTAGCGGGACCAACGAGCAGTACTTC.

The gene calls are TRBV25-1 and TRBJ2-7; no firm D call. Germline V gives CDR1 MGHDK, CDR2 SYGVNS. Deletions cut 3 bases from V and 0 bases from J, with 12 bases between. The CDR3 has 15 amino acids. DNA for the CDR3: TGTGCCAGCAGTGAGGACGCATGGAGCTCCTACGAGCAGTACTTC. Its protein product is CASSEDAWSSYEQYF.

V and J are TRBV4-1 and TRBJ2-1; possible D gene TRBD2, 5 bases. CDR1 and CDR2 from the germline V gene are MGHRA and YSYEKL. Trimming shortened V by 4 bases and J by 7 bases, and 14 bases separated the two germline ends. The CDR3 extends over 14 amino acids. For the CDR3, the DNA is TGCGCCAGCAGCCGTGTTCGGGAAAATAATGAGCAGTTCTTC. Amino acid sequence: CASSRVRENNEQFF.

The rearrangement links TRBV10-3 to TRBJ2-7, with 8 positions matching TRBD2. CDR1 and CDR2 (germline): ENHRY, SYGVKD. The CDR3 has 17 amino acids. With 4 bases clipped from V and 2 bases from J, the junction kept 13 bases outside the gene matches. The chain's CDR3 is CAISAPGGTSGPYEQYF. CDR3 nucleotides: TGTGCCATCAGTGCCCCTGGGGGAACTAGCGGACCCTACGAGCAGTACTTC.

V is TRBV10-3 and J is TRBJ1-5; D possibly corresponds to TRBD1 (6 bases). Germline loops: CDR1 ENHRY, CDR2 SYGVKD. The V and J ends lost 10 bases and 0 bases respectively, with 13 bases between them. The CDR3 covers 14 residues. The CDR3 sequence: CATGTTTSNQPQHF. The CDR3 DNA sequence: TGTGCCACCGGGACAACCACTAGCAATCAGCCCCAGCATTTT.

This rearrangement joins TRBV4-1 to TRBJ1-2; 7 positions agree with TRBD1. Germline V CDR1 and CDR2: MGHRA, YSYEKL. The V and J ends lost 0 bases and 4 bases, in that order; junction bases with no gene match: 11. This CDR3 contains 17 residues. This chain's CDR3 is CASSQDQGGGGTYGYTF. The CDR3 DNA reads as TGCGCCAGCAGCCAAGATCAGGGGGGCGGCGGAACCTATGGCTACACCTTC.

The J gene is TRBJ2-2, the V gene TRBV5-1; D is unclear. V dropped 5 bases and J dropped 6 bases, with 11 bases sitting between them. This CDR3 is 13 amino acids long. Germline V lookup: CDR1 SGHRS, CDR2 YFSETQ. In DNA, the CDR3 is TGCGCCAGCAGGCTGAGACGGGCCGGGGAGCTGTTTTTT. Protein: CASRLRRAGELFF. The whole variable domain, filled in from reference TRBV5-1 and TRBJ2-2, reads KAGVTQTPRYLIKTRGQQVTLSCSPISGHRSVSWYQQTPGQGLQFLFEYFSETQRNKGNFPGRFSGRQFSNSRSEMNVSTLELGDSALYLCASRLRRAGELFFGEGSRLTVL.

A single count supports this clone. The chain has TRBV7-2 and TRBJ2-2; 7 bases map to TRBD1. From germline, CDR1 is SGHTA and CDR2 FQGNSA. V lost 1 base to trimming and J lost 6 bases; unmatched junction nucleotides: 14. The CDR3 runs 18 residues. The CDR3 nucleotides read TGTGCCAGCAGCTTAGAGGGGGCGGGCTACACGAAGTCCGGGGAGCTGTTTTTT. Protein sequence: CASSLEGAGYTKSGELFF. The complete variable domain, with remaining parts taken from reference TRBV7-2 and TRBJ2-2, reads GAGVSQSPSNKVTEKGKDVELRCDPISGHTALYWYRQSLGQGLEFLIYFQGNSAPDKSGLPSDRFSAERTGGSVSTLTIQRTQQEDSAVYLCASSLEGAGYTKSGELFFGEGSRLTVL.

The J gene is TRBJ2-7, the V gene TRBV21-1; the DNA was not compared with TRBD2, the D call given in the table. TRBV21-1 counts as a pseudogene. The CDR3 contains 15 residues. The CDR3 is CASSKGGIAFNEQYF. CDR3 sequence (DNA): TGTGCCAGCAGCAAAGGTGGAATAGCTTTCAACGAGCAGTACTTC.

The chain recombines TRBV28 with TRBJ2-2; no clear D. The CDR3 runs 11 residues. Between the trimmed V and J ends, which lost 7 bases and 6 bases, there was a span of 6 bases. The germline gives CDR1 MDHEN, CDR2 SYDVKM. The CDR3 loop reads CASNDSGELFF. The CDR3 DNA sequence: TGTGCCAGCAATGACTCCGGGGAGCTGTTTTTT.

The chain's CDR3 is CASFPGPLAGAHEQYF. CDR3 coding DNA: TGTGCCAGCTTCCCAGGACCTCTGGCCGGAGCTCACGAGCAGTACTTC. The rearrangement links TRBV11-2 to TRBJ2-7; D remains ambiguous. The CDR3 spans 16 residues. CDR1 SGHAT and CDR2 FQNNGV come from the germline V gene. Trimming left V 8 bases short and J 5 bases short, with 25 bases between.

This clone was recorded only once. Other DNA sequences in this sample translate to the same CDR3. The rearrangement links TRBV9 to TRBJ2-3, with D hard to call. The CDR3 has 14 residues. Germline loops: CDR1 SGDLS, CDR2 YYNGEE. With 0 bases removed from V and 0 bases from J, the gap between germline ends came to 5 bases. The CDR3 sequence is CASSVGGSTDTQYF. The CDR3 nucleotides are TGTGCCAGCAGCGTAGGAGGCAGCACAGATACGCAGTATTTT. The full variable domain, with the rest looked up from reference TRBV9 and TRBJ2-3, is DSGVTQTPKHLITATGQRVTLRCSPRSGDLSVYWYQQSLDQGLQFLIQYYNGEERAKGNILERFSAQQFPDLHSELNLSSLELGDSALYFCASSVGGSTDTQYFGPGTRLTVL.

The chain has TRBV28 and TRBJ2-7, with TRBD1 matching over 10 bases. The CDR3 loop spans 15 amino acids. The trim removed 6 bases at V and 1 base at J, leaving 6 bases unmatched. Germline-derived CDR1 and CDR2 are MDHEN and SYDVKM. The DNA for the CDR3 is TGTGCCAGCAGCCCGACAGGGGGCGTTTCCTACGAGCAGTACTTC. Protein sequence: CASSPTGGVSYEQYF. Together with reference TRBV28 and TRBJ2-7, the CDR3 gives the full variable domain: DVKVTQSSRYLVKRTGEKVFLECVQDMDHENMFWYRQDPGLGLRLIYFSYDVKMKEKGDIPEGYSVSREKKERFSLILESASTNQTSMYLCASSPTGGVSYEQYFGPGTRLTVT.

The chain recombines TRBV2 with TRBJ2-1; perhaps D is TRBD1 or TRBD2 (5 bases each). Germline V gene lookup returns CDR1 SNHLY and CDR2 FYNNEI. The CDR3 extends over 13 amino acids. V lost 3 bases, J lost 7 bases, and 10 bases lay in between. CDR3 in amino acids: CASSDGAGNEQFF. CDR3 DNA sequence: TGTGCCAGCAGTGACGGGGCTGGGAATGAGCAGTTCTTC.

CDR3 sequence (DNA): TGTGCCAGCAGTTTAAGTCCTGGAAACGTCGGGGGGCAGTACTTC. It encodes CASSLSPGNVGGQYF. The V and J genes are TRBV27 and TRBJ2-7; possible D gene TRBD2, 6 bases. The CDR3 runs to 15 residues. Germline V gives CDR1 MNHEY, CDR2 SMNVEV (reference sequence). The V and J ends lost 2 bases and 9 bases respectively, with 20 bases between them.

This clone showed up just once. The gene calls are TRBV6-1 and TRBJ1-2; no clear D. CDR1 is MNHNS and CDR2 is SASEGT in the germline V gene. Trimming shortened V by 4 bases and J by 4 bases, and 13 bases separated the two germline ends. The CDR3 is 14 amino acids. In nucleotides, the CDR3 is TGTGCCAGCAGTGTGGCCCCAGGAGTCTATGGCTACACCTTC. Its translation: CASSVAPGVYGYTF.

This clone appeared a few times. The chain is built from TRBV5-4 and TRBJ2-7, with D unresolved. The CDR3 contains 11 residues. Trimming removed 5 bases at V and 6 bases at J, with 9 bases between. Per the germline V gene, CDR1 is SGHNT and CDR2 is YYREEE (reference sequence). CDR3 DNA: TGTGCCAGCAGTTCAGTCAGCGAGCAGTACTTC. It codes for CASSSVSEQYF.

The V gene is TRBV4-1, the J gene TRBJ2-3; 7 nucleotides line up with TRBD2. The CDR3 covers 17 residues. After removal of 0 bases from V and 3 bases from J, the junction contained 9 bases not matched to a gene. Germline lookup yields CDR1 MGHRA and CDR2 YSYEKL. CDR3 nucleotides: TGCGCCAGCAGCCAAGATAGAGGTGGGAGGGTGACAGATACGCAGTATTTT. Translating gives CASSQDRGGRVTDTQYF.

V usage is TRBV6-1 and J usage is TRBJ2-1, with 8 bases fitting TRBD2. Per the germline V gene, CDR1 is MNHNS and CDR2 is SASEGT. CDR3 length equals 14 residues. Losses at the gene ends were 6 bases for V and 9 bases for J; bases not matched to a gene: 10. The CDR3 DNA sequence: TGTGCCAGCAGGGCCGGGGAGCGGGAGACTGAGCAGTTCTTC. Translation gives CASRAGERETEQFF.

The rearrangement joins TRBV7-6 to TRBJ2-1; 9 bases align to TRBD1. Germline CDR1 is SGHVS and CDR2 is FNYEAQ. The CDR3 sequence is 20 residues long. Trimming cost V 5 bases and J 0 bases; bases outside gene matches: 17. The CDR3 loop reads CASSPYRGPGVYGSYNEQFF. CDR3 DNA sequence: TGTGCCAGCAGCCCCTACAGGGGGCCGGGGGTATATGGCTCCTACAATGAGCAGTTCTTC.

This chain uses TRBV19 with TRBJ2-7, with TRBD1 matching over 9 bases. Per the germline V gene, CDR1 is LNHDA and CDR2 is SQIVND (reference sequence). The V gene end was trimmed by 3 bases and the J gene end by 5 bases; junction bases not matched to a gene: 8. CDR3 length: 15 amino acids. CDR3 loop: CASSMAGTGTHEQYF. DNA of the CDR3: TGTGCCAGTAGTATGGCCGGGACAGGGACCCACGAGCAGTACTTC.